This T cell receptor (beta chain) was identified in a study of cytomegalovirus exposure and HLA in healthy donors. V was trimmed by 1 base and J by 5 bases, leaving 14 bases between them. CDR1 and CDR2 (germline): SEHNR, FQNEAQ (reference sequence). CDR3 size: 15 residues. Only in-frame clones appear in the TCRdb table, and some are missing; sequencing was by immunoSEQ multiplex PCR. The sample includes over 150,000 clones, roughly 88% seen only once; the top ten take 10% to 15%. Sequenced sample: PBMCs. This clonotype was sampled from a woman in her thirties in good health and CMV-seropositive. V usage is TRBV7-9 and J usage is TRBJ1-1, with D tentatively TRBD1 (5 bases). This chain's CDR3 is CASSLVPGKVTEAFF. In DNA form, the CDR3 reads TGTGCCAGCAGCTTAGTCCCAGGGAAGGTAACTGAAGCTTTCTTT.